Below are 28 T cell receptor beta chains sequenced from a single sample in a study of radiotherapy plus CTLA-4 blockade in lung cancer. Profiling relied on immunoSEQ multiplex PCR, and the TCRdb table lists in-frame clones only, not all of them. The sample contains 70,000 to 95,000 clones, approximately 80% of which appear only once. The sample here was peripheral blood, taken from a patient treated with radiotherapy plus ipilimumab. Receptors were obtained from a human donor with non-small cell lung cancer that progressed on radiotherapy plus ipilimumab.

The J gene is TRBJ2-1, the V gene TRBV19; TRBD1 matches at 12 bases. CDR1 and CDR2 (germline): LNHDA, SQIVND (reference sequence). The CDR3 length is 15 residues. V lost 10 bases, J lost 7 bases, and 11 bases stayed unmatched. The CDR3 loop is CANGTGTGGFNEQFF. CDR3 DNA: TGTGCCAACGGCACCGGGACAGGGGGCTTTAATGAGCAGTTCTTC.

This chain links TRBV9 with TRBJ2-2; weak D call: TRBD1 (6 bases). CDR3 length: 15 residues. Trimming took off 0 bases at V and 4 bases at J, with 10 bases between the two ends. The germline V gene has CDR1 SGDLS and CDR2 YYNGEE. The CDR3 here is CASSVEAGVTGELFF. The CDR3 DNA reads TGTGCCAGCAGCGTAGAGGCAGGGGTCACCGGGGAGCTGTTTTTT.

The chain couples TRBV5-1 to TRBJ1-1; maybe TRBD1 (6 bases). Germline V gives CDR1 SGHRS, CDR2 YFSETQ. There are 15 residues in the CDR3. V lost 3 bases to trimming and J lost 2 bases, with 14 bases between them. CDR3 bases: TGCGCCAGCAGCTCGAGGACAGAGTTAAACACTGAAGCTTTCTTT. Amino acids: CASSSRTELNTEAFF.

This chain links TRBV11-2 with TRBJ1-1; D uncertain. V dropped 7 bases and J dropped 5 bases, with 14 bases sitting between them. Germline V gene sequence: CDR1 SGHAT, CDR2 FQNNGV. This CDR3 contains 13 residues. The CDR3 loop reads CASTLTGVTEAFF. As DNA, the CDR3 is TGTGCCAGCACCCTTACCGGGGTGACTGAAGCTTTCTTT.

This chain uses TRBV6-1 with TRBJ1-4; 9 nucleotides line up with TRBD1. V was pared by 4 bases and J by 6 bases, with 3 bases of the junction left unmatched. In germline, CDR1 is MNHNS, CDR2 SASEGT. The CDR3 is 14 residues long. This CDR3 is CASSGTGDYEKLFF. In nucleotides, the CDR3 is TGTGCCAGCAGTGGGACAGGGGATTATGAAAAACTGTTTTTT.

This rearrangement joins TRBV4-3 to TRBJ1-5; D may be TRBD1 (6 bases). The CDR3 covers 16 residues. Germline values: CDR1 LGHNA, CDR2 YSLEER. Trimming left V 0 bases short and J 2 bases short, with 11 bases between. CDR3 residues: CASSQEVGGGNQPQHF. CDR3 coding DNA: TGCGCCAGCAGCCAAGAAGTCGGGGGCGGCAATCAGCCCCAGCATTTT.

The V and J genes are TRBV27 and TRBJ2-1; a weak D match, TRBD1 (6 bases). The V end lost 3 bases, the J end lost 9 bases, and 12 bases lay between the germline ends. CDR1 and CDR2 from the germline V gene are MNHEY and SMNVEV (reference sequence). This CDR3 contains 13 residues. CDR3 bases: TGTGCCAGCAGTTTTACTACAGGGAGTGAGCAGTTCTTC. As protein: CASSFTTGSEQFF.

This clone appeared many times. The junction departs from the called germline gene at one end, perhaps through a read error. The chain has TRBV5-1 and TRBJ2-7; either TRBD1 or TRBD2 may supply D (6 bases each). The CDR3 spans 15 residues. CDR1 and CDR2 (germline): SGHRS, YFSETQ. For the CDR3, the DNA is TGCGCCAGCAACTTGGGGGGCGGGGTATCCTACGAGCAGTACTTC. Its translation: CASNLGGGVSYEQYF.

Concerning this clone: The same CDR3 can be traced to other DNA sequences in this sample. V gene TRBV18 combines with J gene TRBJ2-7, with 8 bases matching TRBD1. Germline V gene data show CDR1 as KGHSH and CDR2 as LQKENI. CDR3 length: 14 amino acids. V lost 2 bases and J lost 4; bases outside the gene matches: 4. The CDR3 DNA reads as TGTGCCAGCTCACCATCAGGGGGCGCGTACGAGCAGTACTTC. Its protein is CASSPSGGAYEQYF.

The rearrangement links TRBV27 to TRBJ1-2; D gene ambiguous. Per germline, CDR1 MNHEY and CDR2 SMNVEV (reference sequence). V was cut by 3 bases and J by 4 bases, with 9 bases left in between. The CDR3 spans 13 residues. This CDR3 reads CASSLTESYGYTF. The DNA for the CDR3 is TGTGCCAGCAGTTTGACGGAGAGCTATGGCTACACCTTC.

The chain couples TRBV9 to TRBJ1-1, with 8 bases fitting TRBD1. The J segment lost 3 bases and the V segment lost 0 bases, leaving 7 bases of the junction unmatched. Germline CDR1 reads SGDLS; CDR2 reads YYNGEE. This CDR3 has 16 residues. CDR3 sequence reads: CASSVAGGNGYTEAFF. The CDR3 nucleotides read TGTGCCAGCAGCGTAGCAGGGGGCAATGGGTACACTGAAGCTTTCTTT.

This clone has more than one count but fewer than ten. The chain couples TRBV16 to TRBJ1-2, with 10 bases lining up with TRBD1. The CDR3 has 15 amino acids. V shed 5 bases, J shed 4 bases, and the junction held 7 bases outside the gene matches. CDR1 is KGHSY and CDR2 is FQNENV in the germline V gene. The CDR3 here is CASSARDRGSYGYTF. The DNA of the CDR3 is TGTGCCAGCAGCGCCCGGGACAGGGGATCCTATGGCTACACCTTC.

This clone came up a few times. The chain links TRBV2 to TRBJ2-7; D could derive from TRBD1 or TRBD2 (6 bases each). Germline assignment: CDR1 SNHLY and CDR2 FYNNEI. The V and J ends lost 5 bases and 5 bases respectively, with 13 bases between them. CDR3 length equals 13 residues. The CDR3 DNA is TGTGCCAGCAGTCGGAGGGGGAGTGACGAGCAGTACTTC. It yields the protein CASSRRGSDEQYF.

The chain recombines TRBV2 with TRBJ2-7; TRBD2 is a possible D gene (6 bases). V shed 2 bases and J shed 0 bases, with 23 bases lying between them. This CDR3 region has 19 residues. From germline, CDR1 is SNHLY and CDR2 FYNNEI. The CDR3 here is CASSEPPLRLAQSSYEQYF. The CDR3 DNA sequence: TGTGCCAGCAGTGAACCCCCTCTGAGGCTAGCGCAAAGCTCCTACGAGCAGTACTTC.

The chain joins TRBV14 to TRBJ2-5; 8 bases align to TRBD2. The CDR3 contains 15 residues. Trimming removed 1 base from V and 7 bases from J; junction bases left unmatched: 8. CDR1 and CDR2 from the germline V gene are SGHDN and FVKESK. The CDR3 sequence: CASSQVTGGPVTQYF. In nucleotides, the CDR3 is TGTGCCAGCAGCCAAGTTACGGGAGGGCCAGTGACCCAGTACTTC. Filled out from reference TRBV14 and TRBJ2-5, the complete variable domain reads EAGVTQFPSHSVIEKGQTVTLRCDPISGHDNLYWYRRVMGKEIKFLLHFVKESKQDESGMPNNRFLAERTGGTYSTLKVQPAELEDSGVYFCASSQVTGGPVTQYFGPGTRLLVL.

This rearrangement joins TRBV5-4 to TRBJ1-2, with D possibly being TRBD1 (5 bases). The CDR3 contains 14 residues. Trimming took off 4 bases at V and 2 bases at J, with 12 bases between the two ends. Looked up from germline, CDR1 is SGHNT and CDR2 is YYREEE (reference sequence). The CDR3 loop is CASSLSGRNYGYTF. CDR3 sequence (DNA): TGTGCCAGCAGCCTGTCGGGACGGAACTATGGCTACACCTTC.

J is TRBJ2-7 and V is TRBV5-1, with a possible D match to TRBD1 (5 bases). V was pared by 0 bases and J by 0 bases, with 10 bases between. CDR1 is SGHRS, CDR2 YFSETQ, per germline. There are 15 residues in the CDR3. CDR3 residues: CASSLAVGHSYEQYF. CDR3 DNA sequence: TGCGCCAGCAGCTTGGCCGTGGGGCACTCCTACGAGCAGTACTTC.

The CDR3 region is CASSLGQGSTGELFF. In DNA form, the CDR3 reads TGTGCCAGCTCACTCGGACAGGGGAGCACCGGGGAGCTGTTTTTT. The rearrangement uses TRBV18 and TRBJ2-2, with 9 bases identical to TRBD1. Germline CDR1 and CDR2: KGHSH and LQKENI. After removal of 4 bases from V and 4 bases from J, the junction contained 4 bases not matched to a gene. The CDR3 spans 15 residues.

This clone was seen a single time. The genes are TRBV28 and TRBJ2-3; 7 bases align to TRBD1. The junction had 13 bases not matched to a gene; V was cut back by 6 bases and J by 4 bases. The CDR3 has 16 amino acids. Germline V CDR1 and CDR2: MDHEN, SYDVKM. In nucleotides, the CDR3 is TGTGCCAGCAGCCGACCCACAGGGGTCGAGTCAGATACGCAGTATTTT. Translated, it gives CASSRPTGVESDTQYF.

The chain couples TRBV4-3 to TRBJ2-3, with 7 bases aligning to TRBD2. The CDR3 sequence is 16 residues long. The germline gives CDR1 LGHNA, CDR2 YSLEER. V was pared by 5 bases and J by 3 bases, with 11 bases of the junction left unmatched. The CDR3 DNA follows: TGCGCCAGCAGCAATAGGGGCCAGCGGGATACAGATACGCAGTATTTT. Its translation: CASSNRGQRDTDTQYF.

The chain links TRBV27 to TRBJ2-3, with D perhaps matching TRBD2 (5 bases). The CDR3 consists of 12 residues. Germline lookup yields CDR1 MNHEY and CDR2 SMNVEV (reference sequence). Trimming cost V 8 bases and J 2 bases, with 8 bases left between them. The CDR3 DNA is TGTGCCAGCCGGGAAGCCACAGATACGCAGTATTTT. Its translation is CASREATDTQYF.

The chain combines TRBV11-2 with TRBJ2-7; D is possibly TRBD1 or TRBD2 (5 bases each). Germline CDR1 is SGHAT and CDR2 is FQNNGV. The V and J ends lost 8 bases and 1 base respectively, with 12 bases between them. The CDR3 length is 13 residues. CDR3 bases: TGTGCCAGCCGGGACCTCAATTCCTACGAGCAGTACTTC. Translating it yields CASRDLNSYEQYF.

The chain employs TRBV27 and TRBJ1-1; D remains ambiguous. V lost 2 bases to trimming and J lost 2 bases, with 9 bases between them. CDR1 is MNHEY and CDR2 is SMNVEV in the germline V gene (reference sequence). This CDR3 has 14 residues. The CDR3 DNA reads TGTGCCAGCAGTTTAGAGCCACTTAACACTGAAGCTTTCTTT. Its protein product is CASSLEPLNTEAFF.

This chain joins TRBV2 and TRBJ2-2, with D possibly TRBD1 on 6 matching bases. Trimming removed 6 bases at V and 4 bases at J, with 12 bases between. The length of the CDR3 is 14 residues. Germline CDR1 reads SNHLY; CDR2 reads FYNNEI. The CDR3 spells CASSWTALTGELFF. The CDR3 DNA follows: TGTGCCAGCAGCTGGACAGCGCTCACCGGGGAGCTGTTTTTT.

The chain is built from TRBV5-6 and TRBJ2-3, with a tentative D call TRBD2 (5 bases). CDR3 length: 15 amino acids. The germline gives CDR1 SGHDT, CDR2 YYEEEE. V lost 3 bases and J lost 3, with 14 bases in between. Here the CDR3 reads CASSSGLSTTDTQYF. The CDR3 DNA reads as TGTGCCAGCAGCTCTGGACTGTCCACGACAGATACGCAGTATTTT.

The chain links TRBV29-1 to TRBJ1-5; 8 bases are a match to TRBD1. Losses at the gene ends were 6 bases for V and 5 bases for J; bases not matched to a gene: 6. The germline CDR1 and CDR2 sequences are SQVTM and ANQGSEA. The CDR3 sequence is 13 residues long. In DNA form, the CDR3 reads TGCAGCGTCCGACAGGGGTTGGATCAGCCCCAGCATTTT. This sequence encodes CSVRQGLDQPQHF.

The chain combines TRBV28 with TRBJ1-1, with D uncertain. The ends were cut back, 7 bases at V and 3 bases at J, with 15 bases in the middle. Germline lookup yields CDR1 MDHEN and CDR2 SYDVKM. This CDR3 comprises 14 residues. The DNA of the CDR3 is TGTGCCAGCACCCTCGGATTTGGGGACACTGAAGCTTTCTTT. Protein sequence: CASTLGFGDTEAFF.

The rearrangement uses TRBV2 and TRBJ1-2, with TRBD1 matching 7 bases. J was trimmed by 4 bases and V by 8 bases; bases with no gene match: 4. The CDR3 is 12 residues long. From germline, CDR1 is SNHLY and CDR2 FYNNEI. The CDR3 nucleotides read TGTGCCAGCTCGACAGGGCCCTATGGCTACACCTTC. It is translated as CASSTGPYGYTF.